This T cell receptor beta chain was recorded in a study of T cells expressing NK-cell markers. CDR1 is DFQATT and CDR2 is SNEGSKA in the germline V gene (reference sequence). The CDR3 covers 15 residues. For TCR beta, cDNA was produced by 5'RACE template switching with UMIs. TCRdb reworked the 5' RACE reads into one entry per CDR3 protein, no DNA. The table lists 300,000 or so distinct CDR3 sequences. The source material was blood T cells: a sorted CD56 or NKG2C T cell subset, CD4+ or CD8+ T cells, or bulk PBMC T cells (not recorded which). The sequence was obtained from a woman between 18 and 75 years old in good health. The chain has TRBV20-1 and TRBJ2-1. CDR3 in amino acids: CSAPQVGRWGNEQFF.